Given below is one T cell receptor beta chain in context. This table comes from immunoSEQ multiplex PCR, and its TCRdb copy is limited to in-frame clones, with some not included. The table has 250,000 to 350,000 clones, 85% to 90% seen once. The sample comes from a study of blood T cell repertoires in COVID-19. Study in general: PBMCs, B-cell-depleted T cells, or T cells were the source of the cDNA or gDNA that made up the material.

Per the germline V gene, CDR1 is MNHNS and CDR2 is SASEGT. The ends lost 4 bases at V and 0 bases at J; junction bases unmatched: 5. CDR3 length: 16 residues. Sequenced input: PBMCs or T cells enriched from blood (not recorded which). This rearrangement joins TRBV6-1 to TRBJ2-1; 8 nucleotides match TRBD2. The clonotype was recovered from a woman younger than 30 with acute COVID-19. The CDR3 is CASSGPAGGSYNEQFF. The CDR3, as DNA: TGTGCCAGCAGTGGGCCGGCGGGAGGCTCCTACAATGAGCAGTTCTTC.